A selection of T cell receptor beta chains follows, all from one sample in a study of blood T cell repertoires in COVID-19. Data came from immunoSEQ multiplex PCR; TCRdb stores just in-frame clones and leaves some out. Among fewer than 300,000 clones listed, 70% to 90% were seen once. The sample comprised peripheral blood. These receptors were taken from a woman in her 70s with active or convalescent COVID-19. Each CDR3 is given with its conserved first and last residue. A D gene is named only where the DNA matches it firmly. Clone sizes are given selectively: once, few, many, or a class where the clone is expanded.

TRBV11-2	NA	NA	TRBJ2-1	TGTGCCAGCAGCGCCACTACGGGTTACAACAATGAGCAGTTCTTC	CASSATTGYNNEQFF
TRBV6-6	NA	NA	TRBJ1-6	TGTGCCAGCTTAAACGGAGACAGCAATTCACCCCTCCACTTT	CASLNGDSNSPLHF
TRBV7-2	TRBD2	NA	TRBJ2-7	TGTGCCAGCAGCTCCTCAACCGGGACTAGCGACGAGTACTTC	CASSSSTGTSDEYF
TRBV11-2	NA	NA	TRBJ2-3	TGTGCCAGCAGCAATGCCCTGAGGAAAGATACGCAGTATTTT	CASSNALRKDTQYF
TRBV3-1/TRBV3-2	NA	NA	TRBJ1-2	TGTGCCAGCGGCGGGGCCCTCTATGGCTACACCTTC	CASGGALYGYTF
TRBV30	NA	few	TRBJ2-3	TGTGCCTGGAACGGCCACTACACAGATACGCAGTATTTT	CAWNGHYTDTQYF
TRBV29-1	TRBD2	NA	TRBJ2-1	TGCAGCGTCCTAGCGGTCCTCGGGGTGAATGAGCAGTTCTTC	CSVLAVLGVNEQFF
TRBV18	TRBD1	NA	TRBJ2-2	TGTGCCAGCTCACCACTGGGACAGGGGAACACCGGGGAGCTGTTTTTT	CASSPLGQGNTGELFF
TRBV18	NA	NA	TRBJ1-1	TGTGCCAGCTCACCATCGGTCAGGATAGCTTTCTTT	CASSPSVRIAFF
TRBV3-1/TRBV3-2	TRBD2	NA	TRBJ2-5	TGTGCCAGCAGCCCCTGGGGGCGGGGGGGCCCAGAGACCCAGTACTTC	CASSPWGRGGPETQYF
TRBV5-1	NA	NA	TRBJ1-2	TGCGCCAGCAGCTTCTTACGACAGGCGGGCTACACCTTC	CASSFLRQAGYTF
TRBV5-8	NA	few	TRBJ2-2	TGTGCCAGCAGCTTGAAGTCGGGATCGAACACCGGGGAGCTGTTTTTT	CASSLKSGSNTGELFF
TRBV7-8	NA	few	TRBJ2-2	TGTGCCAGCAGCTTCACTACCCCAGTTAGGGAGCTGTTTTTT	CASSFTTPVRELFF
TRBV5-1	NA	NA	TRBJ2-7	TGCGCCAGCAGCTTGGTTCGTGGCAGGCGTCCCTACGAGCAGTACTTC	CASSLVRGRRPYEQYF
TRBV10-1	TRBD2	NA	TRBJ2-2	TGCGCCAGCAGTGGAAAACCGGGAGGGCCCCTGGCCGGGGAGCTGTTTTTT	CASSGKPGGPLAGELFF
TRBV7-6	TRBD1	NA	TRBJ1-1	TGTGCCAGCAGCCCGGACAGGGTGAGAACTGAAGCTTTCTTT	CASSPDRVRTEAFF
TRBV19	TRBD2	NA	TRBJ2-1	TGTGCCACAGCGACTAGCGGGAAAAGTGAGCAGTTCTTC	CATATSGKSEQFF
TRBV5-6	NA	NA	TRBJ2-1	TGTGCCAGCAGCTCCCCCACGGGGATCAGGTACAATGAGCAGTTCTTC	CASSSPTGIRYNEQFF
TRBV27	NA	few	TRBJ1-6	TGTGCCAGCAGCCGCCCAGGGGCTGGAAATTCACCCCTCCACTTT	CASSRPGAGNSPLHF
TRBV5-5	NA	NA	TRBJ1-1	TGTGCCAGCAGCTTGAGGGAGGGGGTTCTATCTGAAGCTTTCTTT	CASSLREGVLSEAFF
TRBV18	TRBD2	NA	TRBJ2-1	TGTGCCAGCTCACCTCTAGCGGGGCCCTACAATGAGCAGTTCTTC	CASSPLAGPYNEQFF
TRBV7-2	TRBD1	NA	TRBJ1-2	TGTGCCAGCAGCTTAGAGGGGGCGCGGGGCTACACCTTC	CASSLEGARGYTF
TRBV4-2	TRBD1	NA	TRBJ1-4	TGTGCCAGCAGCCAAGATCTTCCTAACTTTGGGGGACAGGGGGGGCGTGTGGAAAAACTGTTTTTT	CASSQDLPNFGGQGGRVEKLFF